This is a list of T cell receptor beta chains from one sample in a study of cytomegalovirus exposure and HLA in healthy donors. Only in-frame clones appear in the TCRdb table, and some are missing; sequencing was by immunoSEQ multiplex PCR. This table holds some 150,000 clones, 85% to 90% found once. Sequencing was performed on PBMCs. The receptors were sampled from a woman between 25 and 40 years old in good health and CMV-seronegative. Each CDR3 is given with its conserved first and last residue. D genes are given only for firm matches. Part of the rows lack a size; the others show once, few, many or a class for expanded clones.

J gene	clone size	D gene	V gene	CDR3 protein	CDR3 DNA
TRBJ2-7	few	NA	TRBV7-2	CASSNSGSYEQYF	TGTGCCAGCAGCAACAGCGGTTCCTACGAGCAGTACTTC
TRBJ1-1	NA	NA	TRBV14	CASSQDLTGSEAFF	TGTGCCAGCAGCCAAGATCTAACGGGTTCTGAAGCTTTCTTT
TRBJ1-6	NA	NA	TRBV27	CASSFSTTSSYNSPLHF	TGTGCCAGCAGTTTTAGCACGACGAGCTCCTATAATTCACCCCTCCACTTT
TRBJ1-2	NA	NA	TRBV7-9	CASSPRGYGYTF	TGTGCCAGCAGCCCCCGGGGGTATGGCTACACCTTC
TRBJ2-7	NA	NA	TRBV29-1	CSVDRDGDEQYF	TGCAGCGTTGACAGGGATGGGGACGAGCAGTACTTC
TRBJ2-3	NA	NA	TRBV10-1	CASTPNPGEGLDTQYF	TGCGCCAGCACCCCAAACCCGGGAGAAGGACTAGATACGCAGTATTTT
TRBJ2-7	NA	TRBD1	TRBV5-1	CASSQGQGRFEQYF	TGCGCCAGCAGCCAGGGACAGGGACGTTTCGAGCAGTACTTC
TRBJ1-2	NA	NA	TRBV5-6	CASSPQFAGGYTF	TGTGCCAGCAGCCCGCAGTTTGCTGGTGGCTACACCTTC
TRBJ2-7	NA	TRBD1	TRBV27	CASSSRQGGSYEQYF	TGTGCCAGCAGTTCAAGACAGGGGGGATCCTACGAGCAGTACTTC
TRBJ1-1	NA	TRBD1	TRBV2	CASKDRETHYTEAFF	TGTGCCAGCAAGGACAGGGAGACCCATTACACTGAAGCTTTCTTT
TRBJ1-4	NA	NA	TRBV27	CATGRGRGRFISDEKLFF	TGTGCCACAGGCCGGGGCAGGGGAAGGTTCATCTCGGATGAAAAACTGTTTTTT
TRBJ1-1	NA	NA	TRBV7-9	CASSPEQGRTEAFF	TGTGCCAGCAGCCCTGAGCAGGGGAGAACTGAAGCTTTCTTT
TRBJ1-2	NA	NA	TRBV5-1	CASSFTPNYGYTF	TGCGCCAGCAGCTTTACACCAAACTATGGCTACACCTTC
TRBJ2-1	NA	NA	TRBV5-1	CASSLGGNEQFF	TGCGCCAGCAGCTTAGGGGGCAATGAGCAGTTCTTC
TRBJ2-1	NA	NA	TRBV6-1	CASRPGTYEQFF	TGTGCCAGCAGACCCGGGACATATGAGCAGTTCTTC
TRBJ1-2	NA	NA	TRBV18	CASSPSTGTWLNYGYTF	TGTGCCAGCTCACCAAGTACAGGAACCTGGCTTAACTATGGCTACACCTTC
TRBJ2-7	NA	NA	TRBV27	CASSLVGQRDEQYF	TGTGCCAGCAGTTTAGTCGGCCAGAGGGACGAGCAGTACTTC
TRBJ2-5	NA	NA	TRBV10-2	CASSGAAYQETQYF	TGCGCCAGCAGTGGGGCAGCCTACCAAGAGACCCAGTACTTC
TRBJ2-2	NA	TRBD1	TRBV5-1	CASSLRNRGGSPGELFF	TGCGCCAGCAGCCTACGAAACAGGGGCGGGTCTCCCGGGGAGCTGTTTTTT
TRBJ2-1	NA	NA	TRBV5-1	CASSLYAGRSSYNEQFF	TGCGCCAGCAGCTTGTATGCAGGGCGAAGCTCCTACAATGAGCAGTTCTTC
TRBJ2-2	NA	TRBD1	TRBV14	CASSQDGQGGTGELFF	TGTGCCAGCAGCCAAGATGGACAGGGTGGCACCGGGGAGCTGTTTTTT
TRBJ2-7	NA	NA	TRBV5-1	CASSAGLGLEQYF	TGCGCCAGCAGCGCGGGCCTCGGGCTTGAGCAGTACTTC
TRBJ2-1	NA	NA	TRBV7-9	CASSLRLGSYNEQFF	TGTGCCAGCAGCTTGAGGTTGGGCTCCTACAATGAGCAGTTCTTC
TRBJ1-2	many	NA	TRBV19	CASSRLTVNYGYTF	TGTGCCAGTAGTAGATTGACAGTAAACTATGGCTACACCTTC
TRBJ1-2	NA	NA	TRBV18	CASSPGGGDYGYTF	TGTGCCAGCTCACCGGGTGGAGGGGACTATGGCTACACCTTC
TRBJ2-5	NA	NA	TRBV5-4	CASSFRETQYF	TGTGCCAGCAGCTTCAGGGAGACCCAGTACTTC
TRBJ1-2	NA	NA	TRBV30	CAWSVGDRGYTF	TGTGCCTGGAGTGTAGGGGATCGGGGCTACACCTTC